This entry features one TCR beta chain sequence. Its antigen remains unidentified. Libraries were prepared by immunoSEQ multiplex PCR; TCRdb keeps only in-frame clonotypes and omits some of them. In the table there are roughly 20,000 clones, approximately 81% of which are singletons. The data belong to a study of EBV T-cell therapy then PD-1 blockade in nasopharyngeal carcinoma. Treatment meaning: AdE1-LMPpoly-expanded autologous EBV-specific T-cell therapy followed by anti-PD-1 nivolumab. This CDR3 has 14 amino acids. Germline values: CDR1 SGDLS, CDR2 YYNGEE. The V end lost 0 bases, the J end lost 5 bases, and 8 bases lay between the germline ends.

Material: CD8+ T cells from blood, obtained at approximately day 30 from a patient whose treatment included autologous EBV-specific T cells and nivolumab. This receptor was obtained from a man between 40 and 49 years old with nasopharyngeal carcinoma. The chain recombines TRBV9 with TRBJ2-2, with D uncertain. The CDR3 here is CASSVVSGTGELFF. As DNA, the CDR3 is TGTGCCAGCAGCGTAGTCTCCGGAACCGGGGAGCTGTTTTTT.